The source of this T cell receptor (beta chain) is a study of T cell responses to AZD1222 COVID-19 vaccine. General study findings and limits: Among AZD1222 vaccinees, only 5 to 7 were seropositive at baseline. Rises in breadth and depth of Spike-specific TCRs came after two AZD1222 doses. Vaccine-associated CD4 TCRs ranged over spike, dominating at 160-218 and 743-854. Females made up more of the donors, who were largely white British, and clonal diversity may have come out too low.

Some clones are missing from TCRdb's copy, which holds only in-frame ones; the method was immunoSEQ multiplex PCR. There are 98,000 or so clones in the sample; 88% occur only once, and more than 15% lies in the top ten. Concerning this clone itself: Its specificity is not known.

This specimen was peripheral blood, taken 28 days after the second AZD1222 dose. This TCR derives from an adult who received the AZD1222 COVID-19 vaccine.

The CDR3 protein is CAWSAPGSPLHF. For the CDR3, the DNA is TGTGCCTGGAGTGCCCCTGGATCACCCCTCCACTTT. The chain employs TRBV30 and TRBJ1-6; the D is unclear. V lost 1 base to trimming and J lost 10 bases, with 8 bases between them. The CDR3 consists of 12 residues. Germline values: CDR1 GTSNPN, CDR2 SVGIG (reference sequence).